The 31 T cell receptor beta chains reported below all come from one sample, sequenced in a study of cytomegalovirus exposure and HLA in healthy donors. The PCR contained 60 Vbeta and 13 Jbeta primers. Measured with immunoSEQ multiplex PCR; TCRdb has only the in-frame clones, and not every one. The profile shows approximately 160,000 clones, about 81% of them singletons. Sequenced sample: PBMCs. The receptors here all came from a young woman in good health and CMV-seronegative.

The chain couples TRBV27 to TRBJ2-1, with TRBD2 matching 10 bases. The CDR3 has 19 amino acids. V lost 5 bases, J lost 0 bases, and 13 bases stayed unmatched. The germline CDR1 and CDR2 sequences are MNHEY and SMNVEV (reference sequence). DNA for the CDR3: TGTGCCAGCAGTCCCAGCCCTCTAGTAGCGGGAGGCTCCTACAATGAGCAGTTCTTC. Amino acid sequence: CASSPSPLVAGGSYNEQFF.

The J gene is TRBJ2-1, the V gene TRBV6-5; TRBD2 aligns across 7 bases. CDR1 is MNHEY, CDR2 SVGAGI, per germline. J gave up 4 bases and V 8 bases, and 5 bases lay outside the gene matches. This CDR3 is built from 13 residues. CDR3 sequence reads: CASGRGTYNEQFF. CDR3 nucleotide sequence: TGTGCCAGCGGGCGGGGGACGTACAATGAGCAGTTCTTC.

The chain combines TRBV10-2 with TRBJ2-1, with 11 nucleotides matching TRBD2. The V and J ends lost 4 bases and 7 bases, in that order; junction bases with no gene match: 6. The CDR3 runs 15 residues. From germline, CDR1 is WSHSY and CDR2 SAAADI. The CDR3 DNA sequence: TGCGCCAGCAGTGCATTTACTAGCGGGAGTAATGAGCAGTTCTTC. Amino acid sequence: CASSAFTSGSNEQFF.

The V call is TRBV7-3, the J call TRBJ1-6; D perhaps matches TRBD1 (5 bases). Trimming left V 2 bases short and J 5 bases short, with 19 bases between. The CDR3 covers 18 residues. Germline V gene lookup returns CDR1 SGHTA and CDR2 FQGTGA. CDR3 coding DNA: TGTGCCAGCAGCTTAGGCCCCCGACGTCAGGGCCATAATTCACCCCTCCACTTT. Amino acids: CASSLGPRRQGHNSPLHF.

This clone was picked up a small number of times. CDR3 residues: CASSELPDRGNTEAFF. CDR3 DNA: TGTGCCAGCAGTGAACTCCCGGACAGGGGGAACACTGAAGCTTTCTTT. The chain links TRBV6-1 to TRBJ1-1, with 9 nucleotides matching TRBD1. Germline CDR1 MNHNS, CDR2 SASEGT. The CDR3 contains 16 residues. V gave up 2 bases and J gave up 1 base; unmatched junction bases: 5.

This clone has a single count. The chain recombines TRBV5-1 with TRBJ2-3; a weak D match, TRBD2 (5 bases). Germline V CDR1 and CDR2: SGHRS, YFSETQ. V lost 0 bases and J lost 3, with 11 bases in between. The length of the CDR3 is 15 residues. CDR3 DNA sequence: TGCGCCAGCAGCTTGGGCGGGCCACGGACAGATACGCAGTATTTT. Residues: CASSLGGPRTDTQYF.

The chain employs TRBV19 and TRBJ1-1; no clear D gene. The CDR3 runs to 13 residues. V lost 5 bases and J lost 1, with 8 bases in between. Germline V lookup: CDR1 LNHDA, CDR2 SQIVND (reference sequence). This CDR3 is CASSFRENTEAFF. CDR3 coding DNA: TGTGCCAGTAGTTTTCGGGAGAACACTGAAGCTTTCTTT.

This chain joins TRBV5-1 and TRBJ2-1; 7 bases align to TRBD2. CDR3 length equals 13 residues. CDR1 and CDR2 from the germline V gene are SGHRS and YFSETQ. Trimming at V came to 4 bases and at J to 10 bases, leaving 8 bases not matched to a gene. CDR3 sequence: CASSKLGGTEQFF. For the CDR3, the DNA is TGCGCCAGCAGCAAGCTGGGGGGGACGGAGCAGTTCTTC.

The chain couples TRBV28 to TRBJ1-1, with D unclear. Trimming pared 6 bases from V and 3 bases from J, leaving 8 bases between. This CDR3 comprises 12 residues. Germline lookup yields CDR1 MDHEN and CDR2 SYDVKM. The DNA of the CDR3 is TGTGCCAGCAGCGAACAAGACACTGAAGCTTTCTTT. It is translated as CASSEQDTEAFF.

The chain links TRBV19 to TRBJ2-7, with D perhaps matching TRBD2 (7 bases). V lost 3 bases and J 2 bases, leaving 11 bases between the germline ends. CDR1 is LNHDA and CDR2 is SQIVND in the germline V gene (reference sequence). The CDR3 runs to 14 residues. CDR3 amino acids: CASSIGEGAYEQYF. The CDR3 nucleotides read TGTGCCAGTAGTATCGGGGAGGGGGCCTACGAGCAGTACTTC.

As to this clone: Relative to the germline gene, one junction end is altered; a read error may explain this. The chain uses TRBV28 and TRBJ2-2, with TRBD1 as a possible D gene (6 bases). The germline V gene has CDR1 MDHEN and CDR2 SYDVKM. CDR3 length: 15 amino acids. This chain's CDR3 is CASSLSGHRTGELFF. The CDR3, as DNA: TGTGCCAGCAGCTTATCGGGACACCGGACCGGGGAGCTGTTTTTT.

A few counts support this clone. The chain is built from TRBV6-6 and TRBJ2-2; a possible D gene is TRBD1 (5 bases). CDR1 and CDR2 (germline): MNHNY, SVGAGI (reference sequence). There are 14 residues in the CDR3. Trimming cost V 4 bases and J 2 bases, with 8 bases left between them. The CDR3 region has the DNA TGTGCCAGCAGTTTTCAGGGAAACACCGGGGAGCTGTTTTTT. Amino acid sequence: CASSFQGNTGELFF.

The genes are TRBV5-4 and TRBJ2-3, with 7 bases matching TRBD1. In germline, CDR1 is SGHNT, CDR2 YYREEE (reference sequence). This CDR3 region has 13 residues. Losses at the gene ends were 5 bases for V and 4 bases for J; bases not matched to a gene: 4. The DNA of the CDR3 is TGTGCCAGCAGTTCTGACAGGGCAGATACGCAGTATTTT. Translating it yields CASSSDRADTQYF. The full variable domain, with the rest looked up from reference TRBV5-4 and TRBJ2-3, is ETGVTQSPTHLIKTRGQQVTLRCSSQSGHNTVSWYQQALGQGPQFIFQYYREEENGRGNFPPRFSGLQFPNYSSELNVNALELDDSALYLCASSSDRADTQYFGPGTRLTVL.

This chain joins TRBV2 and TRBJ1-3; D ambiguous. Trimming removed 0 bases at V and 10 bases at J, with 10 bases between. Germline values: CDR1 SNHLY, CDR2 FYNNEI. The CDR3 has 13 amino acids. CDR3 amino acids: CASSEAGQRTIYF. Here the CDR3 DNA reads TGTGCCAGCAGTGAAGCGGGCCAGAGAACCATATATTTT.

This clone was counted a few times. V is TRBV5-1 and J is TRBJ2-7, with TRBD1 matching over 7 bases. Germline CDR1 is SGHRS and CDR2 is YFSETQ. The CDR3 has 13 residues. J gave up 3 bases and V 4 bases, and 4 bases lay outside the gene matches. CDR3: CASSPGQYYEQYF. The CDR3, as DNA: TGCGCCAGCAGCCCGGGACAGTACTACGAGCAGTACTTC.

The gene calls are TRBV7-6 and TRBJ2-5, with TRBD2 as a possible D gene (6 bases). CDR3 length: 13 residues. CDR1 is SGHVS, CDR2 FNYEAQ, per germline. V lost 5 bases and J 5 bases, leaving 12 bases between the germline ends. CDR3 loop: CASSRGGKETQYF. In DNA form, the CDR3 reads TGTGCCAGCAGCCGCGGCGGGAAGGAGACCCAGTACTTC. Full variable domain (rest looked up from reference TRBV7-6 and TRBJ2-5): GAGVSQSPRYKVTKRGQDVALRCDPISGHVSLYWYRQALGQGPEFLTYFNYEAQQDKSGLPNDRFSAERPEGSISTLTIQRTEQRDSAMYRCASSRGGKETQYFGPGTRLLVL.

V is TRBV5-5 and J is TRBJ1-5; 11 bases are shared with TRBD1. The J segment lost 8 bases and the V segment lost 4 bases, leaving 5 bases of the junction unmatched. The CDR3 has 14 residues. Germline V gene data show CDR1 as SGHKS and CDR2 as YYEKEE (reference sequence). This chain's CDR3 is CASSLDRGHKPQHF. The CDR3 nucleotides read TGTGCCAGCAGCCTGGACAGGGGGCACAAGCCCCAGCATTTT.

The rearrangement uses TRBV7-9 and TRBJ2-3; 7 bases are shared with TRBD1. This CDR3 is built from 16 residues. The germline CDR1 and CDR2 sequences are SEHNR and FQNEAQ (reference sequence). The junction had 6 bases not matched to a gene; V was cut back by 1 base and J by 2 bases. Here the CDR3 DNA reads TGTGCCAGCAGCTTAGGACAGGGTACCCCCACAGATACGCAGTATTTT. Its protein product is CASSLGQGTPTDTQYF.

The V and J genes are TRBV2 and TRBJ2-1; D may be TRBD1 (6 bases). The CDR3 is made up of 15 amino acids. In germline, CDR1 is SNHLY, CDR2 FYNNEI. The ends were cut back, 6 bases at V and 4 bases at J, with 16 bases in the middle. The CDR3 DNA follows: TGTGCCAGCAGCTCCAACAGGGTGGGTTACAATGAGCAGTTCTTC. Its translation is CASSSNRVGYNEQFF.

There are a few counts of this clone. The DNA of the CDR3 is TGTGCCAGCAACGAGAGGAGTCGGGAGTACAATGAGCAGTTCTTC. The encoded protein is CASNERSREYNEQFF. The gene calls are TRBV27 and TRBJ2-1; D possibly corresponds to TRBD2 (6 bases). Trimming left V 7 bases short and J 4 bases short, with 17 bases between. The CDR3 loop spans 15 amino acids. Germline CDR1 MNHEY, CDR2 SMNVEV (reference sequence).

The chain combines TRBV27 with TRBJ2-4; 7 nucleotides match TRBD2. The CDR3 loop spans 16 amino acids. V lost 1 base and J lost 2; bases outside the gene matches: 5. CDR1 is MNHEY, CDR2 SMNVEV, per germline (reference sequence). In nucleotides, the CDR3 is TGTGCCAGCAGTTTATTGGCCGGGGGGACCAAAAACATTCAGTACTTC. Translation gives CASSLLAGGTKNIQYF.

The chain joins TRBV7-9 to TRBJ2-1; D ambiguous. V lost 5 bases to trimming and J lost 4 bases, with 15 bases between them. The CDR3 covers 15 residues. CDR1 is SEHNR and CDR2 is FQNEAQ in the germline V gene (reference sequence). CDR3 nucleotide sequence: TGTGCCAGCAGCCCCTCAACCACGCGGTACAATGAGCAGTTCTTC. It translates to CASSPSTTRYNEQFF. Complete variable domain (other parts from reference TRBV7-9 and TRBJ2-1): DTGVSQNPRHKITKRGQNVTFRCDPISEHNRLYWYRQTLGQGPEFLTYFQNEAQLEKSRLLSDRFSAERPKGSFSTLEIQRTEQGDSAMYLCASSPSTTRYNEQFFGPGTRLTVL.

This clone has a single count. The chain links TRBV19 to TRBJ2-1, with 9 positions matching TRBD2. CDR3 length: 15 residues. Germline values: CDR1 LNHDA, CDR2 SQIVND (reference sequence). The J segment lost 4 bases and the V segment lost 3 bases, leaving 4 bases of the junction unmatched. The CDR3 loop reads CASSMTSGVYNEQFF. The CDR3, as DNA: TGTGCCAGTAGTATGACTAGCGGAGTTTACAATGAGCAGTTCTTC.

The V gene is TRBV6-5, the J gene TRBJ1-5; D uncertain. Germline loops: CDR1 MNHEY, CDR2 SVGAGI. The CDR3 has 14 amino acids. Trimming took 6 bases from V and 3 from J, leaving 12 bases between them. CDR3 in amino acids: CASRDSSPNQPQHF. For the CDR3, the DNA is TGTGCCAGCAGGGATAGTAGCCCCAATCAGCCCCAGCATTTT.

The chain combines TRBV4-1 with TRBJ2-3; D is possibly TRBD2 (6 bases). The CDR3 contains 16 residues. V gave up 1 base and J gave up 0 bases, with 11 bases separating them. Germline V lookup: CDR1 MGHRA, CDR2 YSYEKL. CDR3 loop: CASSQGWGVSTDTQYF. In DNA, the CDR3 is TGCGCCAGCAGCCAAGGGTGGGGGGTCAGCACAGATACGCAGTATTTT.

The V call is TRBV13, the J call TRBJ2-3, with 7 nucleotides matching TRBD1. After removal of 5 bases from V and 2 bases from J, the junction contained 7 bases not matched to a gene. Looked up from germline, CDR1 is PRHDT and CDR2 is FYEKMQ (reference sequence). This CDR3 is built from 15 residues. CDR3 sequence: CASSKFGTVTDTQYF. CDR3 DNA sequence: TGTGCCAGCAGCAAATTCGGGACAGTCACAGATACGCAGTATTTT.

V is TRBV6-4 and J is TRBJ1-1; 7 bases are shared with TRBD1. The length of the CDR3 is 13 residues. Germline V CDR1 and CDR2: MRHNA, SNTAGT. Trimming at V came to 6 bases and at J to 1 base, leaving 2 bases not matched to a gene. The DNA for the CDR3 is TGTGCCAGCAGACGGACAGGGAACACTGAAGCTTTCTTT. Protein product: CASRRTGNTEAFF.

This chain uses TRBV19 with TRBJ1-4; no firm D call. The V end lost 3 bases, the J end lost 8 bases, and 13 bases lay between the germline ends. The length of the CDR3 is 14 residues. The V gene's germline CDR1 is LNHDA and CDR2 SQIVND (reference sequence). The CDR3 loop is CASSMDRGREKLFF. The CDR3 bases are TGTGCCAGTAGTATGGATCGGGGAAGAGAAAAACTGTTTTTT.

The V call is TRBV25-1, the J call TRBJ1-5; D unresolved. CDR1 and CDR2 from the germline V gene are MGHDK and SYGVNS. This CDR3 spans 17 amino acids. V lost 1 base to trimming and J lost 0 bases, with 13 bases between them. The CDR3 here is CASSESKTDHSNQPQHF. The DNA for the CDR3 is TGTGCCAGCAGTGAATCAAAGACTGATCATAGCAATCAGCCCCAGCATTTT.

The chain combines TRBV30 with TRBJ2-7, with TRBD2 identical over 8 bases. CDR3 length: 12 residues. Trimming at V came to 4 bases and at J to 5 bases, leaving 4 bases not matched to a gene. Germline CDR1 and CDR2: GTSNPN and SVGIG (reference sequence). The CDR3 DNA sequence: TGTGCCTGGAATAGCGGGGTCAACGAGCAGTACTTC. Translating gives CAWNSGVNEQYF.

The rearrangement joins TRBV6-5 to TRBJ1-5; D gene unclear. Germline CDR1 and CDR2: MNHEY and SVGAGI. V dropped 5 bases and J dropped 1 base, with 12 bases sitting between them. The CDR3 is made up of 15 amino acids. CDR3 loop: CASSLREGSNQPQHF. The CDR3 bases are TGTGCCAGCAGTCTCCGGGAGGGAAGCAATCAGCCCCAGCATTTT.